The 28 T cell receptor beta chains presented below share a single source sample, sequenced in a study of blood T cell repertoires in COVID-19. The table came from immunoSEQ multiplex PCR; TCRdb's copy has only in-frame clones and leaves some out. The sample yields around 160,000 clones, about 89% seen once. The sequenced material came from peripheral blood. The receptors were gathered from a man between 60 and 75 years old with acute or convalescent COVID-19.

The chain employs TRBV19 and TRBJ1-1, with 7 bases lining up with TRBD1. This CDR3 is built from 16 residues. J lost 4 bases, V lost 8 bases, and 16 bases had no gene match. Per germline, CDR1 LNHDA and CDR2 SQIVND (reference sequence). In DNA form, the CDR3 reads TGTGCCAGTCGAAACCCCCGTACAGGGGCCTCCACTGAAGCTTTCTTT. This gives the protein CASRNPRTGASTEAFF.

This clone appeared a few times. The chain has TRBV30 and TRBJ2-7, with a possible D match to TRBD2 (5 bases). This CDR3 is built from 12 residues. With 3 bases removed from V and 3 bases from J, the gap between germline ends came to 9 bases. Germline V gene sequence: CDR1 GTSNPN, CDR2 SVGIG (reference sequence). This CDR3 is CAWSRDLYEQYF. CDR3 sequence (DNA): TGTGCCTGGAGCCGGGATCTCTACGAGCAGTACTTC.

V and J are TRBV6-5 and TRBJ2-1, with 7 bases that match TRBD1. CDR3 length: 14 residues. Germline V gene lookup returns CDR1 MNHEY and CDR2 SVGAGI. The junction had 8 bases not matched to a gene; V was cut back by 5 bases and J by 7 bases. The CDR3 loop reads CASSPPGTANEQFF. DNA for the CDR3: TGTGCCAGCAGTCCACCCGGGACAGCAAATGAGCAGTTCTTC.

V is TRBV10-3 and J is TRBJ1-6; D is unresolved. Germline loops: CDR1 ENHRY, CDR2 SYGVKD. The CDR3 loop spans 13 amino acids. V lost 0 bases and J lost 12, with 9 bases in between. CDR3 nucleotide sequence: TGTGCCATCAGTGAGTCAATCAGTCTACCCCTCCACTTT. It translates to CAISESISLPLHF.

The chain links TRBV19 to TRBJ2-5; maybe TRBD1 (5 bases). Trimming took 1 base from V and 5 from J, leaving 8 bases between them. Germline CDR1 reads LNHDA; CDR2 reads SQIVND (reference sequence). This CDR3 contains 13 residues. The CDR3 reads CASSIGNRETQYF. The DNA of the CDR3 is TGTGCCAGTAGTATAGGGAACAGGGAGACCCAGTACTTC.

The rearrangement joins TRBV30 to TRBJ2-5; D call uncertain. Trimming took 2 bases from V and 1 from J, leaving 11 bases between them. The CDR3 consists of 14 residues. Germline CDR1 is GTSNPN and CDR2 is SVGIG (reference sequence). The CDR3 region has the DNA TGTGCCTGGAGTCGGTTTGGTGTCCAAGAGACCCAGTACTTC. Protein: CAWSRFGVQETQYF.

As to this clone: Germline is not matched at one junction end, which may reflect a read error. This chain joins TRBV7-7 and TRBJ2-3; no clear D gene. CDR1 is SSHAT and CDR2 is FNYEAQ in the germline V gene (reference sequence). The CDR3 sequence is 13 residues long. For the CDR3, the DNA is TGTGCTAGCAGCTTATCAGTCACAGATACGCAGTATTTT. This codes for CASSLSVTDTQYF.

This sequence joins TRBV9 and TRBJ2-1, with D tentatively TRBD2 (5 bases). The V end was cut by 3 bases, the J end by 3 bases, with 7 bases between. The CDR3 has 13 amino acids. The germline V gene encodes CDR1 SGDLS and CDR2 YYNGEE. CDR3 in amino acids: CASSGGVYNEQFF. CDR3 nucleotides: TGTGCCAGCAGCGGGGGAGTCTACAATGAGCAGTTCTTC.

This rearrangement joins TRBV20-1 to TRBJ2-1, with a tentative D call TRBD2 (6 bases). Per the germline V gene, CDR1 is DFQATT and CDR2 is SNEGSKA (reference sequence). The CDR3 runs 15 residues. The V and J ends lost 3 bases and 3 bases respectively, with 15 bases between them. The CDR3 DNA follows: TGCAGTGCTAGTATACGGCGGGGAGTCTACAATGAGCAGTTCTTC. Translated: CSASIRRGVYNEQFF.

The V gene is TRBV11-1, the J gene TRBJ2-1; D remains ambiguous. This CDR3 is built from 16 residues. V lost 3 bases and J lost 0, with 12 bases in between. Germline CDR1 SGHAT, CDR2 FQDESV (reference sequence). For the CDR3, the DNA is TGTGCCAGCAGCTTTGAGCAAGATAGCTCCTACAATGAGCAGTTCTTC. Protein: CASSFEQDSSYNEQFF.

Here the CDR3 reads CSVEEVGGTSTDTQYF. For the CDR3, the DNA is TGCAGCGTTGAAGAAGTGGGGGGTACTAGCACAGATACGCAGTATTTT. The V gene is TRBV29-1, the J gene TRBJ2-3; D may be TRBD2 (6 bases). This CDR3 spans 16 amino acids. Trimming removed 0 bases at V and 0 bases at J, with 13 bases between. Germline V lookup: CDR1 SQVTM, CDR2 ANQGSEA.

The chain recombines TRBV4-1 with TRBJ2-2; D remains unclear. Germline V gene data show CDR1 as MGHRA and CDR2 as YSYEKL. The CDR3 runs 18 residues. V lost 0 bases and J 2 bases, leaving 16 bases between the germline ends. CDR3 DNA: TGCGCCAGCAGCCAAGATGTCAGGCCCTGGATAAACACCGGGGAGCTGTTTTTT. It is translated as CASSQDVRPWINTGELFF.

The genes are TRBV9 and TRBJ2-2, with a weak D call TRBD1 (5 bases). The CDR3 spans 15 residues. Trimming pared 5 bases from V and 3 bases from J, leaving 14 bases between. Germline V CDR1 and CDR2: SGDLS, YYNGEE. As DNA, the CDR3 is TGTGCCAGCAGGAAAGGGGTTTCGGACACCGGGGAGCTGTTTTTT. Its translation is CASRKGVSDTGELFF.

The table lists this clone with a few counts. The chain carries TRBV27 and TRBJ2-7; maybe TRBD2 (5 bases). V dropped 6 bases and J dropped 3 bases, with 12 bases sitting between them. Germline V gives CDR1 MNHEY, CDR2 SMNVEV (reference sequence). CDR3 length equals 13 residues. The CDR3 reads CASSRSGVYEQYF. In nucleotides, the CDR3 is TGTGCCAGCAGCAGGAGCGGCGTCTACGAGCAGTACTTC.

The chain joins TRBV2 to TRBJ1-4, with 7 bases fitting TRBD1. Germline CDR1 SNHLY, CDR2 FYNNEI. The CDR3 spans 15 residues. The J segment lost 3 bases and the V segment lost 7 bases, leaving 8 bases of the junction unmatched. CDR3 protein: CASKMTGTANEKLFF. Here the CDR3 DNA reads TGTGCCAGCAAGATGACCGGGACAGCTAATGAAAAACTGTTTTTT.

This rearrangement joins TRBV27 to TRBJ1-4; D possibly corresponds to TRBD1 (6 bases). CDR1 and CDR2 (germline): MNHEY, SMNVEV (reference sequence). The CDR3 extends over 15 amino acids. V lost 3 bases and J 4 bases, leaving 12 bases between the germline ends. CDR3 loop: CASSFGTGNNEKLFF. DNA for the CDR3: TGTGCCAGCAGTTTTGGAACAGGGAATAATGAAAAACTGTTTTTT.

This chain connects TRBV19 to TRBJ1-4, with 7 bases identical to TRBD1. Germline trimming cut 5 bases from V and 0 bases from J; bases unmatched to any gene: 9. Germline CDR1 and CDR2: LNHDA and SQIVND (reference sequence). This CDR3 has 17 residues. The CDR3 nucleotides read TGTGCCAGTAGTCCCAGGATAGGGGGCTCAACTAATGAAAAACTGTTTTTT. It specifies CASSPRIGGSTNEKLFF.

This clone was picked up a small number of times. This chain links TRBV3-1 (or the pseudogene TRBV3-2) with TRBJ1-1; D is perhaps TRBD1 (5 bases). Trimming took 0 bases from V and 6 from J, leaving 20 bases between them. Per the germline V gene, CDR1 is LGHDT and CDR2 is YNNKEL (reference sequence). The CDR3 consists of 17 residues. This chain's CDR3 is CASSQDKGIRGTAEAFF. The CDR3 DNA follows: TGTGCCAGCAGCCAAGATAAGGGCATAAGGGGAACCGCTGAAGCTTTCTTT.

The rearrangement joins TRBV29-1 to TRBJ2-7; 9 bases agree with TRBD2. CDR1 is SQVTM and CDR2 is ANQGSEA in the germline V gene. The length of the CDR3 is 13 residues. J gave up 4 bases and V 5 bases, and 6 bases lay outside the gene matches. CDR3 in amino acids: CSVTTSGLYEQYF. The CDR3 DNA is TGCAGCGTTACGACTAGCGGATTGTACGAGCAGTACTTC.

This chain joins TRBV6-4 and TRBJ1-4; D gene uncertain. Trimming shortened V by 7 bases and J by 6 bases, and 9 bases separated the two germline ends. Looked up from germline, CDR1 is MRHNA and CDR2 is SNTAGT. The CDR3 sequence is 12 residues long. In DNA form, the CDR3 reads TGTGCCAGCACTGAGGAGGATGAAAAACTGTTTTTT. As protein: CASTEEDEKLFF.

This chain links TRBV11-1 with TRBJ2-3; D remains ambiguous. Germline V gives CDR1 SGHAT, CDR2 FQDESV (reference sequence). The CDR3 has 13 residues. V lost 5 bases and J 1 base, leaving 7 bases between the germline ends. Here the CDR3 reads CASSGAGTDTQYF. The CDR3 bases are TGTGCCAGCAGCGGCGCGGGCACAGATACGCAGTATTTT.

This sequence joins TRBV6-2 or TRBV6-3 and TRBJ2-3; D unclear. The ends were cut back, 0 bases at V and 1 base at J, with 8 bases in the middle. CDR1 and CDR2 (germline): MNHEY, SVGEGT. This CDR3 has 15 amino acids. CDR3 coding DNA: TGTGCCAGCAGTTACTCGCTAAGCGGCACAGATACGCAGTATTTT. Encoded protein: CASSYSLSGTDTQYF.

CDR3 in DNA: TGTGCCAGCAGTTCCCGGACAGCTACCGATCAGCCCCAGCATTTT. It yields the protein CASSSRTATDQPQHF. The chain uses TRBV6-6 and TRBJ1-5; possibly TRBD1 for D (6 bases). Germline CDR1 is MNHNY and CDR2 is SVGAGI (reference sequence). Trimming pared 4 bases from V and 5 bases from J, leaving 15 bases between. This CDR3 comprises 15 residues.

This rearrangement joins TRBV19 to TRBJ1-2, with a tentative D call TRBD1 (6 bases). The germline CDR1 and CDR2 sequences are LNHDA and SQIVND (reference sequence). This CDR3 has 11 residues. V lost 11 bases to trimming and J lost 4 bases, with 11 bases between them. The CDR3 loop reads CASSDSYGYTF. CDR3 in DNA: TGTGCCTCCTCGGACAGCTATGGCTACACCTTC.

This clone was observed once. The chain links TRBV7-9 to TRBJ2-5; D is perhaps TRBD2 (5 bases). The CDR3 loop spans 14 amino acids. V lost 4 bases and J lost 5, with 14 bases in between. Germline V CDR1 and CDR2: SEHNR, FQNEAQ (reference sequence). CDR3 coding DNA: TGTGCCAGCAGCTCCGGGAAAGGGCTGGAGACCCAGTACTTC. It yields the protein CASSSGKGLETQYF.

The CDR3 coding sequence is TGTGCCAGCAGGGGACAGGGGGCAAACCACAATGAGCAGTTCTTC. Translated, it gives CASRGQGANHNEQFF. The J gene is TRBJ2-1, the V gene TRBV9, with 12 bases aligning to TRBD1. Germline CDR1 is SGDLS and CDR2 is YYNGEE. The CDR3 contains 15 residues. The V and J ends lost 5 bases and 5 bases, in that order; junction bases with no gene match: 5.

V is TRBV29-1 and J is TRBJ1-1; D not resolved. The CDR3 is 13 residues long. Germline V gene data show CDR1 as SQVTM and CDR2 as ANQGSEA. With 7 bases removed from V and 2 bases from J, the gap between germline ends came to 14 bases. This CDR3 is CSARVLSNTEAFF. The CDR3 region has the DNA TGCAGCGCTCGGGTTCTGAGTAACACTGAAGCTTTCTTT.

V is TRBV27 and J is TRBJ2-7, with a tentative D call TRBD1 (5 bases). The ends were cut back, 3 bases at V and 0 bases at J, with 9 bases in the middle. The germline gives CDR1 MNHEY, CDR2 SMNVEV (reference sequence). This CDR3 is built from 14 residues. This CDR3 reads CASSFTGTSYEQYF. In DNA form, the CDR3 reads TGTGCCAGCAGTTTTACAGGAACCTCCTACGAGCAGTACTTC.